This T cell receptor (beta chain) was profiled in a study of shared clonotypes between healthy human individuals (dated by TCRdb to 2019 to 2021). Broadly, across the study: Three men and a couple of women, aged 18 to 49 years, made up the cohort. For each donor, CD4 naive and CD4 memory were each given three plates, CD8 naive was given two plates, and CD8 memory was given one plate. To estimate repertoire size and how much clonotypes are shared between individuals, the study performed deep sequencing of blood TCR repertoires from about five healthy adults. Libraries were prepared and TCR repertoires were sequenced by different laboratories using diverse techniques, in order to increase sequencing depth and limit assay-specific biases. Per donor, leukapheresis produced somewhere between about 0.9 and 9 billion PBMCs. Broader findings and caveats from the paper: Larger estimated clonotype richness was generally found for naive subsets than for memory subsets. Because the study included a small number of donors, the genetic and exposure-history diversity represented was limited. Even with the large sequencing depth, rarefaction of the sorted-subset datasets indicated that sequencing was incomplete. About 5% of naive CD4, more than 3% of naive CD8, roughly 2.4% of memory CD4, and 0.4% of memory CD8 clonotypes were shared across a few donors. Sampling was restricted to blood, and TCR repertoires in tissue are likely to differ from TCR repertoires in blood. Compared with non-shared clonotypes, clonotypes shared by all four sorted-subset donors had higher generation probabilities. Pairwise subsampling indicated that sequencing depth was expected to affect the degree of clonotype sharing among donors.

Using the deep immunoSEQ assay, multiplex PCR amplified TCR CDR3 regions from genomic DNA. Extracted genomic DNA from each cell subset was spread evenly across all wells of several immunoSEQ 96-well plates, with each plate serving as a replicate. For sorted subsets, each replicate PCR was loaded with roughly 0.2 ug genomic DNA, equivalent to 30,000 or so T cell genomes. Purified libraries were measured with a Qubit 3.0 fluorometer, size-checked on a Bioanalyzer 2100, and measured again with the KAPA Library Quantification kit. Every immunoSEQ 96-well plate was sequenced on a separate single-read 150-cycle Illumina NextSeq 550 flow cell. The study's processing was this. Because only junctional sequences without quality scores were contained in the immunoSEQ output, filtering matching that applied to full-length reads could not be performed. Sequences were annotated with PyIR, a Python wrapper for IgBLAST v1.9, using IMGT germline references to assign V/J genes and CDR3. Reads with weak V/J assignments (E-value above 1e-6), missing CDR3, stop codons, out-of-frame junctions, or ambiguous translated residues were removed. A V3J clonotype was defined by an identical inferred V gene, J gene, and CDR3 amino acid sequence. Percentage overlap between repertoires was computed as shared unique clonotypes divided by the size of the smaller repertoire. Repertoire richness was assessed with RTK rarefaction, the Chao1 estimator, and Recon v2.1 estimates of unobserved clonotypes. For all TCRbeta clonotypes obtained by the gDNA method from four donors, generation probabilities were computed with OLGA. As stored in TCRdb, this immuneACCESS dataset retains in-frame rearrangements with V and J assigned. A fraction of the clones does not appear; measured against another copy, unresolved V genes explain less than half of the discrepancy, and the remainder lacks a known reason. V and J calls and clone size are given by that table; D and trimming were obtained from the DNA. The sample table records nearly 1 million clones; about three quarters of these occur just once. Jointly, the top ten make up approximately 1.5% of the sample.

Only a few counts were recorded for this clone. The target of this receptor is not known. One base away there is no much larger clone; base qualities are not given. The CDR3 spans 15 residues, from the cysteine through the phenylalanine. Only the CDR3 part of the read is kept: 45 bases, read in frame from the first base. Trimming takes 1 base from V and 2 bases from J, and the germline ends sit 13 bases apart. Reading the germline V gene gives CDR1 SGDLS and CDR2 YYNGEE. Healthy HIV-negative adults with no recently reported acute infections or vaccinations were included as donors. Every donor was a Caucasian adult living in Nashville, Tennessee, USA. CD4+ T cells were enriched through magnetic negative selection, after which naive cells were positively selected on CD45RA and the remaining negative fraction served as the memory subset. After blood collection by leukapheresis, PBMCs were isolated using Ficoll-Histopaque density gradient centrifugation and then cryopreserved in the vapor phase of liquid nitrogen. Analytical flow cytometry was used to check the purity and quantity of each magnetically sorted T cell population. Genomic DNA was isolated from each sorted fraction and quantified by UV absorbance on a Nanodrop 2000c.

The sequencing sample was made of memory CD4+ T cells sorted from blood. Explained via the paper, the cell subset or site label denotes: CD45RA-negative fraction. This TCR was recovered from a man younger than 35 in good health. The chain was built from TRBV9 and TRBJ2-7; possibly the D gene is TRBD1, per 6 matching bases. The DNA sequence is given as TGTGCCAGCAGCGTAAGGGACACAGAAACCTACGAGCAGTACTTC. The resulting protein is CASSVRDTETYEQYF.